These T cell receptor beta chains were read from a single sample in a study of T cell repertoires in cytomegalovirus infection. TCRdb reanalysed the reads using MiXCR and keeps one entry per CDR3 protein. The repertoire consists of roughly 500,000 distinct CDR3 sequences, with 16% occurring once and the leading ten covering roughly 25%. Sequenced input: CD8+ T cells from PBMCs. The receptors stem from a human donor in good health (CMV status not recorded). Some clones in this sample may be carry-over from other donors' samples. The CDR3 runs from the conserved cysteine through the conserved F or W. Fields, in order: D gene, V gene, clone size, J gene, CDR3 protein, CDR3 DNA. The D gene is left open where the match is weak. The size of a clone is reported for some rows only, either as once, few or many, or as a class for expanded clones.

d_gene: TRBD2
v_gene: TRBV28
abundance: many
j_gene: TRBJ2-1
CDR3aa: CASSSIAGGGQYNEQFF
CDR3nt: TGTGCCAGCAGTTCAATAGCGGGAGGGGGGCAATACAATGAGCAGTTCTTC

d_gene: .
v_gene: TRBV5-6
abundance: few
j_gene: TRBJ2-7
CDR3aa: CASSSRTAHNVDEQYF
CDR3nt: TGTGCCAGCAGCTCCAGGACAGCCCACAACGTCGACGAGCAGTACTTC

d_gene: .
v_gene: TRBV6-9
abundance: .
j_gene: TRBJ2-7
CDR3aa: CASPLLRYEQYF
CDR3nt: TGTGCCAGCCCCTTACTTCGGTACGAGCAGTACTTC

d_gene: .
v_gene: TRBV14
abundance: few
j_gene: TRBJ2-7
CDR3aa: CASSQDYPERGEQYF
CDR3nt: TGTGCCAGCAGCCAAGATTATCCGGAGAGGGGTGAGCAGTACTTC

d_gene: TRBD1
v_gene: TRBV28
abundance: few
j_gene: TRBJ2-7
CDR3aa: CASSSPRDRGSYEQYF
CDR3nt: TGTGCCAGCAGCTCACCCAGGGACAGGGGAAGCTACGAGCAGTACTTC

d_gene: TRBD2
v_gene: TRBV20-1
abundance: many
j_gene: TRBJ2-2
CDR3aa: CSAGGSGGTNTGELFF
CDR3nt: TGCAGTGCCGGAGGTAGCGGGGGGACAAACACCGGGGAGCTGTTTTTT

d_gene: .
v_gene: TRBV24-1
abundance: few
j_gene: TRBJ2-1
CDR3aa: CATSDLDHSYNEQFF
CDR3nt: TGTGCCACCAGTGATTTGGACCACTCCTACAATGAGCAGTTCTTC

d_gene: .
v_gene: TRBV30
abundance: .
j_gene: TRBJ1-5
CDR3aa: CAWSVRDNQPQHF
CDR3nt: TGTGCCTGGAGTGTAAGGGACAATCAGCCCCAGCATTTT

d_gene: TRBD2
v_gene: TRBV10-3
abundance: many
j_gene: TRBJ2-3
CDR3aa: CAISAPRVISGGSTDTQYF
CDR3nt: TGTGCCATCAGTGCCCCTCGGGTGATTAGCGGGGGGTCCACAGATACGCAGTATTTT

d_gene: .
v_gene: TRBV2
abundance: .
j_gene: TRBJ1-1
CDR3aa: CASSPLSGTGTEAFF
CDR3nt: TGTGCCAGCAGCCCCCTTTCGGGGACGGGCACTGAAGCTTTCTTT

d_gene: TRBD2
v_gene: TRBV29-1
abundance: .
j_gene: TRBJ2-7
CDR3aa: CSVEAGGFYEQYF
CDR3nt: TGCAGCGTTGAAGCGGGAGGGTTCTACGAGCAGTACTTC

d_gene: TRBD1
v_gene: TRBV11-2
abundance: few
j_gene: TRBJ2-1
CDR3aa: CASSFDRGPYNEQFF
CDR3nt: TGTGCCAGCAGCTTTGACAGGGGTCCCTACAATGAGCAGTTCTTC

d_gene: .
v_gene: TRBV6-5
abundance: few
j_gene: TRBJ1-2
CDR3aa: CASGGPLVYGYTF
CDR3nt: TGTGCCAGCGGGGGTCCCCTTGTCTATGGCTACACCTTC

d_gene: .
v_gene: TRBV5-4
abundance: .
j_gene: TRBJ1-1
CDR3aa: CASSLSDEPAFF
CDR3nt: TGTGCCAGCAGCTTGTCGGACGAACCGGCTTTCTTT

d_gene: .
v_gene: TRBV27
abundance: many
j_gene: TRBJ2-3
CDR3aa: CASSPRPGLSTDTQYF
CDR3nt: TGTGCCAGCAGTCCCCGACCGGGACTTAGCACAGATACGCAGTATTTT

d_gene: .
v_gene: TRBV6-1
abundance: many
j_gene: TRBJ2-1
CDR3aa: CASGLAPYNEQFF
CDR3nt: TGTGCCAGCGGCCTAGCGCCCTACAATGAGCAGTTCTTC

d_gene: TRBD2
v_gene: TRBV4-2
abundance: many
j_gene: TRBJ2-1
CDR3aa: CASSQDEIILAGGQVYNEQFF
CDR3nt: TGTGCCAGCAGCCAAGATGAAATAATACTAGCGGGAGGTCAAGTGTACAATGAGCAGTTCTTC

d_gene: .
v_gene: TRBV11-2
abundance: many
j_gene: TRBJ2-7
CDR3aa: CASSSNRRGPSYEQYF
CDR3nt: TGTGCCAGCAGCTCCAACCGGAGGGGGCCATCCTACGAGCAGTACTTC

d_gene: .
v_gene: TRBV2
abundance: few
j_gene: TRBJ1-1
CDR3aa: CASSDKMAFF
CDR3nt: TGTGCCAGCAGTGATAAAATGGCTTTCTTT

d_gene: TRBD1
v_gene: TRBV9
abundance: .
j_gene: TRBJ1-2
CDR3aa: CASSDQQGANYGYTF
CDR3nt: TGTGCCAGCAGCGATCAACAGGGGGCTAACTATGGCTACACCTTC

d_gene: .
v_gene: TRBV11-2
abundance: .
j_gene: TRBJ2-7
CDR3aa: CASSPWDLSNRHEQYF
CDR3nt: TGTGCCAGCAGCCCCTGGGACCTCTCTAATCGGCACGAGCAGTACTTC

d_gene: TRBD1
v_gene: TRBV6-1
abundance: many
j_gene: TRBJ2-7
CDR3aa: CASSKTGAYEQYF
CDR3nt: TGTGCCAGCAGCAAGACAGGGGCCTACGAGCAGTACTTC

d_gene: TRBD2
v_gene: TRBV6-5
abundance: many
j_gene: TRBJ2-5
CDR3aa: CASSRLAGEGETQYF
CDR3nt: TGTGCCAGCAGTAGACTAGCGGGGGAAGGAGAGACCCAGTACTTC

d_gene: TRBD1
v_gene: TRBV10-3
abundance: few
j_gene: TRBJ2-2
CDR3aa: CAINHGQGDTGELFF
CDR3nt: TGTGCCATCAACCACGGACAGGGAGACACCGGGGAGCTGTTTTTT

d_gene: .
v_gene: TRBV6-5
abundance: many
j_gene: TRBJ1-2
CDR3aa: CASSYVGSRYSNYGYTF
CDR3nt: TGTGCCAGCAGTTATGTCGGGTCCCGCTATTCCAACTATGGCTACACCTTC

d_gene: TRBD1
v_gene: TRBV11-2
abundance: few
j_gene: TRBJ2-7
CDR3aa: CASSFGQGVGEQYF
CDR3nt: TGTGCCAGCAGCTTCGGACAGGGAGTAGGCGAGCAGTACTTC

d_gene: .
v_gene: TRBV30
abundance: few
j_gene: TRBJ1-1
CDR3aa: CAWKVGTEAFF
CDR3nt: TGTGCCTGGAAGGTGGGTACTGAAGCTTTCTTT

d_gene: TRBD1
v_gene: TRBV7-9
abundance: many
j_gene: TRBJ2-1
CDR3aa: CASSRDRGSYNEQFF
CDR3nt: TGTGCCAGCAGCCGCGACAGGGGATCCTACAATGAGCAGTTCTTC

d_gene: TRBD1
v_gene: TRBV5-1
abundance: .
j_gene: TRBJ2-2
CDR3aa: CASRQGDPNTGELIF
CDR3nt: TGCGCCAGCAGACAGGGGGACCCCAACACCGGGGAGCTGATTTTT

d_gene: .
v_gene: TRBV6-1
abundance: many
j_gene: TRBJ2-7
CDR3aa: CATDPRGNEQYF
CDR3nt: TGTGCCACCGACCCGAGGGGTAACGAGCAGTACTTC

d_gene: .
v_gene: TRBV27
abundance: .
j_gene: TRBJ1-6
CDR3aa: CASSLSPDSQLHF
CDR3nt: TGTGCCAGCAGTTTATCACCGGACAGCCAACTCCACTTT

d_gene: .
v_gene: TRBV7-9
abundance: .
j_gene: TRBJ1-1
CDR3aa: CASNKRVTEAFF
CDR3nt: TGTGCCAGCAATAAGAGGGTCACTGAAGCTTTCTTT

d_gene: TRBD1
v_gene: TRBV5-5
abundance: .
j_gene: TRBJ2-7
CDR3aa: CASSLHWTGFYEQYF
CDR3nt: TGTGCCAGCAGCTTGCATTGGACAGGGTTCTACGAGCAGTACTTC

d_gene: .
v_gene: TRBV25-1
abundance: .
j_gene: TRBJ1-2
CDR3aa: CASSESAGDGYTF
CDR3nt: TGTGCCAGCAGTGAATCCGCAGGGGATGGCTACACCTTC

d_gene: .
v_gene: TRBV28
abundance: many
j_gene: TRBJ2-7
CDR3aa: CASSLRELAVKAYEQYF
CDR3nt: TGTGCCAGCAGTTTACGGGAATTAGCGGTAAAAGCCTACGAGCAGTACTTC

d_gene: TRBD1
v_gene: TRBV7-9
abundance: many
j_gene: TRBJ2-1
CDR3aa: CASSASGTGYNEQFF
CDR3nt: TGTGCCAGCAGCGCGTCCGGGACAGGGTACAATGAGCAGTTCTTC

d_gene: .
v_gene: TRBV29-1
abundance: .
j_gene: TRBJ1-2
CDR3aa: CSVEGLHGYTF
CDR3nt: TGCAGCGTTGAGGGCCTCCATGGCTACACCTTC

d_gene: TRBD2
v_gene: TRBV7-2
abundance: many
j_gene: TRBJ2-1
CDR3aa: CASSRAGGRYNEQFF
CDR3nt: TGTGCCAGCAGCCGCGCGGGGGGCCGCTACAATGAGCAGTTCTTC

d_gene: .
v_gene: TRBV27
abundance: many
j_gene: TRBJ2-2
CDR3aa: CASSIYQGAPNTGELFF
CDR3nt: TGTGCCAGCAGTATTTACCAGGGTGCTCCAAACACCGGGGAGCTGTTTTTT

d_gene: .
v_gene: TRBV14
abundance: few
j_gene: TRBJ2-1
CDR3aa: CASSQDWDPSYNEQFF
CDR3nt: TGTGCCAGCAGCCAAGATTGGGACCCCTCCTACAATGAGCAGTTCTTC

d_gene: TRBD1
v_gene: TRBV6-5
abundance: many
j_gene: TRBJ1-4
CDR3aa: CASSPAGTGSTNEKLFF
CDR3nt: TGTGCCAGCAGCCCCGCAGGGACAGGGTCAACTAATGAAAAACTGTTTTTT

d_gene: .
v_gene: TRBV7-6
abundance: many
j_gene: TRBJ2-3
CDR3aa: CASSSVPKTMTRTDTQYF
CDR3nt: TGTGCCAGCAGCTCGGTCCCGAAAACCATGACACGCACAGATACGCAGTATTTT

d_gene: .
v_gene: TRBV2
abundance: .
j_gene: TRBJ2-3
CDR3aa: CAAGGSDTQYF
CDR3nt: TGTGCCGCCGGCGGGTCAGATACGCAGTATTTT

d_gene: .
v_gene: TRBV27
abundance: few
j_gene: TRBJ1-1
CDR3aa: CASSSDGYTEAFF
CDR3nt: TGTGCCAGCAGTTCGGACGGGTACACTGAAGCTTTCTTT

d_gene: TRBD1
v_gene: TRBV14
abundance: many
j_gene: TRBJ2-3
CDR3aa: CASSQGQGANTQYF
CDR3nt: TGTGCCAGCAGCCAAGGACAGGGGGCCAATACGCAGTATTTT

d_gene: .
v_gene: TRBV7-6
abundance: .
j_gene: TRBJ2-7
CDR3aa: CASRLERRGRGHEQYF
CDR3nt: TGTGCAAGCAGATTAGAACGGCGGGGGAGGGGGCACGAGCAGTACTTC

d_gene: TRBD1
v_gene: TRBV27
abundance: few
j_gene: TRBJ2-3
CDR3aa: CASSLFGTGYTDTQYF
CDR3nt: TGTGCCAGCAGTTTATTCGGGACAGGGTACACAGATACGCAGTATTTT

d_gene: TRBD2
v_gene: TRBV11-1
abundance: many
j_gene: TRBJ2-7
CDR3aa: CASSLGGLREGLYEQYF
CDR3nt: TGTGCCAGCAGCTTAGGAGGTCTGCGGGAGGGCCTGTACGAGCAGTACTTC

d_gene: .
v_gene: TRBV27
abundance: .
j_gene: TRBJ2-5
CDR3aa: CASSFDGHWETQYF
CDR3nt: TGTGCCAGCAGTTTTGATGGACATTGGGAGACCCAGTACTTC

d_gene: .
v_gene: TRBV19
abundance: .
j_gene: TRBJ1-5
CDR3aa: CASSTSDIRGNQPQHF
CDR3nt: TGTGCCAGTAGTACGTCCGACATTAGAGGTAACCAGCCCCAGCATTTT

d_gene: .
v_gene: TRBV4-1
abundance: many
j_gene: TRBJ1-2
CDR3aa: CASSQGGHGYTF
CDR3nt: TGCGCCAGCAGCCAAGGGGGCCATGGCTACACCTTC

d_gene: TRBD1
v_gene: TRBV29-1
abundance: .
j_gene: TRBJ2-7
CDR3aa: CSVGTEAYEQYF
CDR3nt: TGCAGCGTCGGGACAGAAGCCTACGAGCAGTACTTC